The subject of this entry is one T cell receptor beta chain. Sequencing used immunoSEQ multiplex PCR; TCRdb keeps in-frame clones, though not all of them. The repertoire holds about 70,000 clones, with roughly 77% as singletons. The source of the sample is a study of blood T cell repertoires in COVID-19. Background on the study: T cells, B-cell-depleted T cells, or PBMCs provided the cDNA or gDNA that served as material.

CDR1 SGHDT and CDR2 YYEEEE come from the germline V gene. The CDR3 is made up of 11 amino acids. Losses at the gene ends were 8 bases for V and 9 bases for J; bases not matched to a gene: 5. The specimen was peripheral blood. The origin of this receptor is a woman aged 65 to 85 with acute or convalescent COVID-19. The chain combines TRBV5-6 with TRBJ1-1; TRBD1 matches 9 bases. This CDR3 reads CASSGTGKAFF. The CDR3 DNA reads as TGTGCCAGTTCCGGGACAGGGAAAGCTTTCTTT.